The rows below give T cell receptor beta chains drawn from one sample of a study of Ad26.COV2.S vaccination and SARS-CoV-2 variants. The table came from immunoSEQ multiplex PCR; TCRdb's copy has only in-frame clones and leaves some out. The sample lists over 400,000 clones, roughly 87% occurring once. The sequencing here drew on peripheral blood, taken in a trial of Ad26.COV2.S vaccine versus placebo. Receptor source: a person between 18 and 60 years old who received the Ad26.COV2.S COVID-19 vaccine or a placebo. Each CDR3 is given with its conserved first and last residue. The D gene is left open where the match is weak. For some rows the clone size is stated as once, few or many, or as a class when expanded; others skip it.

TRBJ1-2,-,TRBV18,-,TGTGCCAGCTCACCCCGGGCCAGGGAGGATGGCTACACCTTC,CASSPRAREDGYTF
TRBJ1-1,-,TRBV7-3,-,TGTGCCAGCAGCTTAAATGGGCAGGGCGGTGAAGCTTTCTTT,CASSLNGQGGEAFF
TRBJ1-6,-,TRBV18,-,TGTGCCAGCTCACCACTCGGGGGTCTCTATTCACCCCTCCACTTT,CASSPLGGLYSPLHF
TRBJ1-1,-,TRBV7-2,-,TGTGCCAGCAGCTTCGAGGGGGGCCGGGGCCTGAACACTGAAGCTTTCTTT,CASSFEGGRGLNTEAFF
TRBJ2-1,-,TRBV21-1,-,TGTGCCAGCAGCAAGGGGCGAGGAGAGTATGAGCAGTTCTTC,CASSKGRGEYEQFF
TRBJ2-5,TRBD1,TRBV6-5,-,TGTGCCAGCAGAAGGGACAGTCTAACAGAGACCCAGTACTTC,CASRRDSLTETQYF
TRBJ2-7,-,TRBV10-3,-,TGTGCCCTTGGAGCACCCTACGAGCAGTACTTC,CALGAPYEQYF
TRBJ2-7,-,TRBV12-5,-,TGTGCTAGTGGTTTTAACTTCCACGAGCAGTACTTC,CASGFNFHEQYF
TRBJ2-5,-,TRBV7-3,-,TGTGCCAGCAGCTTAAATACAGCAGGCCAAGAGACCCAGTACTTC,CASSLNTAGQETQYF
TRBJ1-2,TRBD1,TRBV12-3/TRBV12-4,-,TGTGCCAGCAGCCCCGGGACAGGGCAGGGCTACACCTTC,CASSPGTGQGYTF
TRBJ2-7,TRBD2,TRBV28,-,TGTGCCAGCAGTTTAATCCTGGCGGGACTAGCGGGGGGGCCGGCCTACGAGCAGTACTTC,CASSLILAGLAGGPAYEQYF
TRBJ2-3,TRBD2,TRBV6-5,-,TGTGCCAGCAGCACTCTAGCGGGGGCTCGGCATACGCAGTATTTT,CASSTLAGARHTQYF
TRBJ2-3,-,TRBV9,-,TGTGCCAGCAGCGAATCCCCTGGCACAGATACGCAGTATTTT,CASSESPGTDTQYF
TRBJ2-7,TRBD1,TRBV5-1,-,TGCGCCAGCAGCCCAGGGCTCAGGGGGCCGTCGTCCGAGCAGTACTTC,CASSPGLRGPSSEQYF
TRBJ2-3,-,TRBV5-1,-,TGCGCCAGCAGCCAGACTATTACCAGCACAGATACGCAGTATTTT,CASSQTITSTDTQYF
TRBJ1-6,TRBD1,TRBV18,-,TGTGCCAGCTCACCGGGACAGGGGGCAGGTTCACCCCTCCACTTT,CASSPGQGAGSPLHF
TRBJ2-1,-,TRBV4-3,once,TGCGCCAGCAGCCAACTCTGGGCCCTTAACAATGAGCAGTTCTTC,CASSQLWALNNEQFF
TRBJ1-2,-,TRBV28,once,TGTGCCAGCAGTTTGTTCCGGGGGTATGGCTACACCTTC,CASSLFRGYGYTF
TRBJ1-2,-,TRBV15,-,TGTGCCACCAGCGCCCGGGCCGATCCCCTTCGGGTTTTTGGCTACACCTTC,CATSARADPLRVFGYTF
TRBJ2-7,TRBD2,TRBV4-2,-,TGTGCCAGCAGCCAAGATCTGGTTAGCGGGGGGTCCATGGTCTACGAGCAGTACTTC,CASSQDLVSGGSMVYEQYF
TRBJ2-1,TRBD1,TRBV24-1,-,TGTGCCACCAGTGACACCGGACAGGGCGACTACAATGAGCAGTTCTTC,CATSDTGQGDYNEQFF
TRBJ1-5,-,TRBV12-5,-,-,CASGLAVGPGSNQPQHF
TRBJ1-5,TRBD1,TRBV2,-,TGTGCCAGCAGTCAACTCACAGGGGCTCAGCCCCAGCATTTT,CASSQLTGAQPQHF
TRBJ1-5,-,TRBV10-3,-,TGTGCCATCAGTGAGTCCTGGGTGGGCGCGGGGCAGCCCCAGCATTTT,CAISESWVGAGQPQHF
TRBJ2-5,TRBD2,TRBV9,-,TGTGCCAGCAGCCCCGGACTAGCGGGTCCGGGGGAGACCCAGTACTTC,CASSPGLAGPGETQYF
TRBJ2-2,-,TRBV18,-,TGTGCCAGCTCACCACAGGCAGGGGGAGGCACCGGGGAGCTGTTTTTT,CASSPQAGGGTGELFF
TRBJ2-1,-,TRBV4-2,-,TGTGCCAGCAGCCAAGATCGATATGAGCAGTTCTTC,CASSQDRYEQFF
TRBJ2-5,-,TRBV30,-,TGTGCCTGGAGTGTTGATAGCGTTAGGGAGACCCAGTACTTC,CAWSVDSVRETQYF
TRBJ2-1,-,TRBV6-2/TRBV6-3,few,TGTGCCAGCAGTGGGCCACTAGCTGCTGGTGAGCAGTTCTTC,CASSGPLAAGEQFF
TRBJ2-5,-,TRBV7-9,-,TGTGCCAGCAGCTCCCCCAATTTGGGTGGGACCCAGTACTTC,CASSSPNLGGTQYF
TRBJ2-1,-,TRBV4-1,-,TGCGCCAGCGGAGTACCGGGGTTCTACAATGAGCAGTTCTTC,CASGVPGFYNEQFF
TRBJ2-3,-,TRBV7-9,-,TGTGCCAGCAGCCCGGGGACGGTTCTTATCACAGATACGCAGTATTTT,CASSPGTVLITDTQYF